A selection of T cell receptor beta chains follows, all from one sample in a study of cytomegalovirus exposure and HLA in healthy donors. The assay was immunoSEQ multiplex PCR, and TCRdb's table has in-frame clones only and misses some. The sample carries approximately 120,000 clones, around 73% recorded once. Sequenced material: PBMCs. Every receptor here comes from a man aged 35 to 55 in good health and CMV-seronegative. The CDR3 runs from the conserved cysteine through the conserved F or W. The D gene is left open where the match is weak. Size is omitted from some rows. Given values are once, few, many or a class for expanded clones.

>TRBV2|.|TRBJ2-7|.
CASSRTGEAYEQYF
TGTGCCAGCAGTCGCACGGGGGAGGCCTACGAGCAGTACTTC
>TRBV7-2|.|TRBJ1-5|.
CASSLRSPDQPQHF
TGTGCCAGCAGCTTAAGATCCCCAGATCAGCCCCAGCATTTT
>TRBV7-9|.|TRBJ2-2|.
CASSPKGGRDTGELFF
TGTGCCAGCAGCCCCAAGGGAGGTAGGGACACCGGGGAGCTGTTTTTT
>TRBV6-5|.|TRBJ1-5|TRBD1
CASSGTGGSNQPQHF
TGTGCCAGCAGCGGGACAGGGGGGAGCAATCAGCCCCAGCATTTT
>TRBV5-1|.|TRBJ2-1|.
CASSLSGLTSYNEQFF
TGCGCCAGCAGCTTGTCGGGACTTACCTCCTACAATGAGCAGTTCTTC
>TRBV4-3|.|TRBJ1-2|TRBD1
CASRLDRRGDGYTF
TGCGCCAGCAGACTGGACAGGCGGGGGGATGGCTACACCTTC
>TRBV6-5|.|TRBJ2-3|.
CASSYSGRSLDTQYF
TGTGCCAGCAGTTACTCGGGGCGGAGTTTGGATACGCAGTATTTT
>TRBV28|.|TRBJ1-2|.
CASCQSGVGYTF
TGTGCCAGCTGCCAGAGCGGGGTAGGCTACACCTTC
>TRBV7-2|.|TRBJ1-5|.
CASSLDRGSQPQHF
TGTGCCAGCAGCTTAGATAGGGGAAGTCAGCCCCAGCATTTT
>TRBV19|.|TRBJ2-3|.
CASSPGGQADTQYF
TGTGCCAGTAGTCCCGGGGGGCAGGCAGATACGCAGTATTTT
>TRBV2|.|TRBJ2-4|.
CASSAGTIAKNIQYF
TGTGCCAGCTCTGCGGGGACCATAGCCAAAAACATTCAGTACTTC
>TRBV5-4|.|TRBJ1-3|.
CASSLYGNTIYF
TGTGCCAGCAGCTTGTATGGAAACACCATATATTTT
>TRBV4-2|.|TRBJ1-4|.
CASSQARNEKLFF
TGTGCCAGCAGCCAAGCCCGTAATGAAAAACTGTTTTTT
>TRBV19|.|TRBJ2-7|TRBD2
CASSGGLALEQYF
TGTGCCAGTAGTGGGGGACTAGCTCTCGAGCAGTACTTC
>TRBV5-4|.|TRBJ2-2|TRBD2
CASSRSGGAPAGELFF
TGTGCCAGCAGTCGTAGCGGGGGGGCCCCGGCCGGGGAGCTGTTTTTT
>TRBV7-8|.|TRBJ1-5|.
CASSPTRGNQPQHF
TGTGCCAGCAGCCCTACCCGGGGTAATCAGCCCCAGCATTTT
>TRBV5-1|.|TRBJ2-5|TRBD2
CASSSMTLAAPFPYQETQYF
TGCGCCAGCAGCTCAATGACCCTAGCGGCCCCGTTCCCGTACCAAGAGACCCAGTACTTC
>TRBV15|.|TRBJ2-3|.
CATSSWAGGENTDTQYF
TGTGCCACCAGCAGCTGGGCAGGAGGGGAAAACACAGATACGCAGTATTTT
>TRBV4-1|.|TRBJ2-7|TRBD1
CASSPTPGTAYEQYF
TGCGCCAGCAGCCCGACCCCCGGGACAGCCTACGAGCAGTACTTC
>TRBV10-3|.|TRBJ2-3|.
CAISRDSFSDTQYF
TGTGCCATCAGCCGGGACTCCTTCTCAGATACGCAGTATTTT
>TRBV2|.|TRBJ2-4|TRBD1
CAIGQGAWIQYF
TGTGCTATCGGGCAGGGGGCATGGATTCAGTACTTC
>TRBV2|.|TRBJ2-1|.
CASRVQYNEQFF
TGTGCCAGCAGGGTTCAGTACAATGAGCAGTTCTTC
>TRBV6-6|.|TRBJ2-2|.
CASSLEAGELFF
TGTGCCAGCAGTTTGGAGGCCGGGGAGCTGTTTTTT
>TRBV7-9|once|TRBJ1-5|.
CASSSLNQPQHF
TGTGCCAGCAGCTCCTTAAATCAGCCCCAGCATTTT
>TRBV1|.|TRBJ1-6|.
CTSSRGRNSPLHF
TGCACCAGCAGCCGAGGTCGGAATTCACCCCTCCACTTT
>TRBV7-2|.|TRBJ2-7|.
CASSPSPGSSYEQYF
TGTGCCAGCAGCCCATCCCCCGGGAGCTCCTACGAGCAGTACTTC
>TRBV9|.|TRBJ2-7|.
CASSVGPAIAYEQYF
TGTGCCAGCAGCGTTGGCCCAGCGATAGCCTACGAGCAGTACTTC
>TRBV7-6|.|TRBJ2-7|.
CASSPSGRGEQYF
TGTGCCAGCAGTCCCTCGGGTCGGGGCGAGCAGTACTTC
>TRBV6-1|.|TRBJ2-7|.
CASSERGLAAEQYF
TGTGCCAGCAGTGAACGAGGGCTAGCCGCCGAGCAGTACTTC
>TRBV9|.|TRBJ2-5|.
CASSSHQGIGLYGETQYF
TGTGCCAGCAGCTCACATCAGGGCATAGGCCTTTATGGAGAGACCCAGTACTTC
>TRBV7-8|.|TRBJ1-2|.
CASSFHSYGYTF
TGTGCCAGCAGCTTCCATTCCTATGGCTACACCTTC
>TRBV4-3|once|TRBJ1-2|TRBD1
CASSQDRQGGYGYTF
TGCGCCAGCAGCCAAGATAGACAGGGCGGCTATGGCTACACCTTC
>TRBV11-3|.|TRBJ1-5|TRBD1
CASSLGTGYQPQHF
TGTGCCAGCAGCTTAGGGACAGGTTATCAGCCCCAGCATTTT
>TRBV28|.|TRBJ1-5|TRBD1
CASSWDRGNQPQHF
TGTGCCAGCAGTTGGGACAGGGGCAATCAGCCCCAGCATTTT
>TRBV18|.|TRBJ2-2|TRBD1
CASSPRQGLAGELFF
TGTGCCAGCTCACCTAGACAGGGCTTGGCCGGGGAGCTGTTTTTT
>TRBV7-6|.|TRBJ2-7|TRBD1
CASSLAGQGEQYF
TGTGCCAGCAGCTTAGCGGGACAGGGCGAGCAGTACTTC
>TRBV5-1|.|TRBJ2-2|TRBD2
CASSTTSGVSGELFF
TGCGCCAGCTCGACCACTAGCGGGGTTAGCGGGGAGCTGTTTTTT
>TRBV6-1|.|TRBJ2-5|.
CASRGLDRAEETQYF
TGTGCCAGCAGGGGTCTGGACAGAGCTGAAGAGACCCAGTACTTC
>TRBV4-1|.|TRBJ2-3|TRBD2
CASSQAWTSGGTDTQYF
TGCGCCAGCAGCCAAGCATGGACTAGCGGGGGAACAGATACGCAGTATTTT
>TRBV5-1|.|TRBJ1-1|.
CASSSLTGKTEAFF
TGCGCCAGCAGCTCTCTGACAGGAAAAACTGAAGCTTTCTTT
>TRBV6-5|.|TRBJ2-7|.
CASSSGSYEQYF
TGTGCCAGCAGTAGCGGGTCCTACGAGCAGTACTTC
>TRBV7-2|.|TRBJ1-3|.
CASSPGQGNTIYF
TGTGCCAGCAGCCCTGGACAGGGAAACACCATATATTTT
>TRBV5-1|.|TRBJ1-1|TRBD1
CASSPRAGGNTEAFF
TGCGCCAGCAGCCCGAGGGCAGGGGGCAACACTGAAGCTTTCTTT
>TRBV6-5|.|TRBJ1-1|.
CASSRVGASEAFF
TGTGCCAGCAGTCGCGTAGGGGCGTCTGAAGCTTTCTTT
>TRBV4-1|.|TRBJ2-7|.
CASSQEHKGQYYEQYF
TGCGCCAGCAGCCAAGAGCACAAGGGGCAGTACTACGAGCAGTACTTC
>TRBV12-5|.|TRBJ2-5|TRBD2
CASGSGLAEQETQYF
TGTGCTAGTGGTTCGGGACTAGCGGAACAAGAGACCCAGTACTTC
>TRBV10-3|.|TRBJ2-5|TRBD2
CAISEPGLAGGETQYF
TGTGCCATCAGTGAGCCGGGACTAGCGGGGGGGGAGACCCAGTACTTC
>TRBV5-4|.|TRBJ2-7|.
CASSIQDIREQYF
TGTGCCAGCTCAATTCAGGATATCCGCGAGCAGTACTTC
>TRBV5-1|.|TRBJ2-7|TRBD1
CASMAGTGTYEQYF
TGCGCCAGCATGGCCGGGACAGGGACCTACGAGCAGTACTTC
>TRBV7-9|few|TRBJ1-5|TRBD1
CASSPSDRVGNQPQHF
TGTGCCAGCAGCCCATCGGACAGGGTTGGCAATCAGCCCCAGCATTTT
>TRBV19|few|TRBJ2-1|TRBD1
CASSIRTGGASDEQFF
TGTGCCAGTAGTATCCGGACAGGGGGCGCTTCCGATGAGCAGTTCTTC
>TRBV28|.|TRBJ2-1|.
CASSKSEGGTYNEQFF
TGTGCCAGCAGTAAAAGTGAGGGGGGGACCTACAATGAGCAGTTCTTC